The T cell receptor (beta chain) under discussion was sequenced for a study of identical twins. Trimming removed 8 bases from V and 2 bases from J; junction bases left unmatched: 6. Germline assignment: CDR1 MDHEN and CDR2 SYDVKM. The length of the CDR3 is 15 residues. Overall study results and limits: Out-of-frame alpha sequences common to twins exhibited an excess of low generation probability.

Using its own MiXCR run on the 5' RACE reads, TCRdb lists one record per CDR3 protein. Among about 460,000 distinct CDR3 sequences listed, 12% to 15% were seen once. As for this clonotype: What it binds is unknown.

Another study also made use of these data, one on yellow fever vaccine responses in identical twins.

This TCR was recovered from a woman aged 18 to 35 in good health. The sequenced sample was CD4+ T cells sorted from blood. The rearrangement links TRBV28 to TRBJ2-3, with TRBD2 identical over 11 bases. CDR3 sequence: CASPTGLADTDTQYF. The CDR3 DNA reads TGTGCCAGCCCAACGGGACTAGCGGACACAGATACGCAGTATTTT.